This paragraph reports one T cell receptor beta chain. Its binding antigen is unknown. No per-base quality is available; no much larger clone lies one base away. The CDR3 has 12 amino acids, counting the end cysteine and phenylalanine. Just the 36-base CDR3 DNA is kept, in frame starting at base 1. The V and J ends are trimmed by 3 bases and 6 bases, leaving 6 bases between them. RNA was extracted using the RNeasy kit, and roughly 0.45 to 1 microgram was reverse transcribed with random hexamers. The immunoSEQ multiplex PCR assay, covering 54 Vbeta and 13 Jbeta segments, was used to amplify TCR beta CDR3 regions. To correct PCR amplification bias, a synthetic template baseline was used for both primer optimization and computational correction. Per the source publication's procedure: Reads were annotated to V, D and J genes according to IMGT and were analyzed with immunoSEQ Analyzer, with only productive sequences retained. Clonality was computed as one minus Shannon entropy normalized by log2 of the number of productive unique sequences. For each patient and control, public and private clones were evaluated among the 100 most prevalent clones. A clone was defined as Susac-specific if it was absent from the healthy and MS cohorts, from about a thousand published viral clones and from other ImmuneACCESS disease sequences. TCRdb applied fastp at Q25 and MiXCR to the public reads, then kept only in-frame beta chains. Each CDR3 protein gets just one entry, which takes the most common genes and DNA from the rows behind it. The V and J calls here are based on TCRdb, not the publication. Counted in this sample were approximately 170,000 distinct CDR3 sequences; approximately 92% of them appeared once. The ten largest clones represent more than 0.11% of the sample.

This record belongs to a study of CD8 T cells in Susac syndrome (dated by TCRdb to about 2019). Study-wide context: Repertoire sequencing was used to test whether CD8+ T cell activation and differentiation in Susac syndrome was antigen driven. Paper-wide results and their limitations: The TCR sequencing and HLA analysis was acknowledged to have included a relatively small number of individuals.

High-throughput TCR beta sequencing profiled peripheral blood CD8+ and CD4+ T cells from healthy donors, Susac syndrome patients and multiple sclerosis patients. The healthy donors served as controls matched for age and sex. Bulk CD8+ and CD4+ T cells were purified by magnetic negative isolation, whereas CD8+ TEMRA cells were enriched by FACS. Blood was drawn into EDTA tubes, processed within 24 hours, and PBMCs were isolated by density gradient centrifugation. PBMCs destined for TCR sequencing were cryopreserved in liquid nitrogen and later thawed in a 37 °C water bath. The sorted or isolated CD4+, CD8+ and CD8+ TEMRA cells reached a purity of at least 90%.

This clonotype was sampled from a human donor in good health. Recombination connected TRBV12-3 or TRBV12-4 to TRBJ2-4; too little of a D gene remains to name it. Sequenced input: CD4+ T cells from PBMCs. CDR3 protein: CASSFSGNIQYF. DNA sequence: TGTGCCAGCAGTTTTTCTGGAAACATTCAGTACTTC.